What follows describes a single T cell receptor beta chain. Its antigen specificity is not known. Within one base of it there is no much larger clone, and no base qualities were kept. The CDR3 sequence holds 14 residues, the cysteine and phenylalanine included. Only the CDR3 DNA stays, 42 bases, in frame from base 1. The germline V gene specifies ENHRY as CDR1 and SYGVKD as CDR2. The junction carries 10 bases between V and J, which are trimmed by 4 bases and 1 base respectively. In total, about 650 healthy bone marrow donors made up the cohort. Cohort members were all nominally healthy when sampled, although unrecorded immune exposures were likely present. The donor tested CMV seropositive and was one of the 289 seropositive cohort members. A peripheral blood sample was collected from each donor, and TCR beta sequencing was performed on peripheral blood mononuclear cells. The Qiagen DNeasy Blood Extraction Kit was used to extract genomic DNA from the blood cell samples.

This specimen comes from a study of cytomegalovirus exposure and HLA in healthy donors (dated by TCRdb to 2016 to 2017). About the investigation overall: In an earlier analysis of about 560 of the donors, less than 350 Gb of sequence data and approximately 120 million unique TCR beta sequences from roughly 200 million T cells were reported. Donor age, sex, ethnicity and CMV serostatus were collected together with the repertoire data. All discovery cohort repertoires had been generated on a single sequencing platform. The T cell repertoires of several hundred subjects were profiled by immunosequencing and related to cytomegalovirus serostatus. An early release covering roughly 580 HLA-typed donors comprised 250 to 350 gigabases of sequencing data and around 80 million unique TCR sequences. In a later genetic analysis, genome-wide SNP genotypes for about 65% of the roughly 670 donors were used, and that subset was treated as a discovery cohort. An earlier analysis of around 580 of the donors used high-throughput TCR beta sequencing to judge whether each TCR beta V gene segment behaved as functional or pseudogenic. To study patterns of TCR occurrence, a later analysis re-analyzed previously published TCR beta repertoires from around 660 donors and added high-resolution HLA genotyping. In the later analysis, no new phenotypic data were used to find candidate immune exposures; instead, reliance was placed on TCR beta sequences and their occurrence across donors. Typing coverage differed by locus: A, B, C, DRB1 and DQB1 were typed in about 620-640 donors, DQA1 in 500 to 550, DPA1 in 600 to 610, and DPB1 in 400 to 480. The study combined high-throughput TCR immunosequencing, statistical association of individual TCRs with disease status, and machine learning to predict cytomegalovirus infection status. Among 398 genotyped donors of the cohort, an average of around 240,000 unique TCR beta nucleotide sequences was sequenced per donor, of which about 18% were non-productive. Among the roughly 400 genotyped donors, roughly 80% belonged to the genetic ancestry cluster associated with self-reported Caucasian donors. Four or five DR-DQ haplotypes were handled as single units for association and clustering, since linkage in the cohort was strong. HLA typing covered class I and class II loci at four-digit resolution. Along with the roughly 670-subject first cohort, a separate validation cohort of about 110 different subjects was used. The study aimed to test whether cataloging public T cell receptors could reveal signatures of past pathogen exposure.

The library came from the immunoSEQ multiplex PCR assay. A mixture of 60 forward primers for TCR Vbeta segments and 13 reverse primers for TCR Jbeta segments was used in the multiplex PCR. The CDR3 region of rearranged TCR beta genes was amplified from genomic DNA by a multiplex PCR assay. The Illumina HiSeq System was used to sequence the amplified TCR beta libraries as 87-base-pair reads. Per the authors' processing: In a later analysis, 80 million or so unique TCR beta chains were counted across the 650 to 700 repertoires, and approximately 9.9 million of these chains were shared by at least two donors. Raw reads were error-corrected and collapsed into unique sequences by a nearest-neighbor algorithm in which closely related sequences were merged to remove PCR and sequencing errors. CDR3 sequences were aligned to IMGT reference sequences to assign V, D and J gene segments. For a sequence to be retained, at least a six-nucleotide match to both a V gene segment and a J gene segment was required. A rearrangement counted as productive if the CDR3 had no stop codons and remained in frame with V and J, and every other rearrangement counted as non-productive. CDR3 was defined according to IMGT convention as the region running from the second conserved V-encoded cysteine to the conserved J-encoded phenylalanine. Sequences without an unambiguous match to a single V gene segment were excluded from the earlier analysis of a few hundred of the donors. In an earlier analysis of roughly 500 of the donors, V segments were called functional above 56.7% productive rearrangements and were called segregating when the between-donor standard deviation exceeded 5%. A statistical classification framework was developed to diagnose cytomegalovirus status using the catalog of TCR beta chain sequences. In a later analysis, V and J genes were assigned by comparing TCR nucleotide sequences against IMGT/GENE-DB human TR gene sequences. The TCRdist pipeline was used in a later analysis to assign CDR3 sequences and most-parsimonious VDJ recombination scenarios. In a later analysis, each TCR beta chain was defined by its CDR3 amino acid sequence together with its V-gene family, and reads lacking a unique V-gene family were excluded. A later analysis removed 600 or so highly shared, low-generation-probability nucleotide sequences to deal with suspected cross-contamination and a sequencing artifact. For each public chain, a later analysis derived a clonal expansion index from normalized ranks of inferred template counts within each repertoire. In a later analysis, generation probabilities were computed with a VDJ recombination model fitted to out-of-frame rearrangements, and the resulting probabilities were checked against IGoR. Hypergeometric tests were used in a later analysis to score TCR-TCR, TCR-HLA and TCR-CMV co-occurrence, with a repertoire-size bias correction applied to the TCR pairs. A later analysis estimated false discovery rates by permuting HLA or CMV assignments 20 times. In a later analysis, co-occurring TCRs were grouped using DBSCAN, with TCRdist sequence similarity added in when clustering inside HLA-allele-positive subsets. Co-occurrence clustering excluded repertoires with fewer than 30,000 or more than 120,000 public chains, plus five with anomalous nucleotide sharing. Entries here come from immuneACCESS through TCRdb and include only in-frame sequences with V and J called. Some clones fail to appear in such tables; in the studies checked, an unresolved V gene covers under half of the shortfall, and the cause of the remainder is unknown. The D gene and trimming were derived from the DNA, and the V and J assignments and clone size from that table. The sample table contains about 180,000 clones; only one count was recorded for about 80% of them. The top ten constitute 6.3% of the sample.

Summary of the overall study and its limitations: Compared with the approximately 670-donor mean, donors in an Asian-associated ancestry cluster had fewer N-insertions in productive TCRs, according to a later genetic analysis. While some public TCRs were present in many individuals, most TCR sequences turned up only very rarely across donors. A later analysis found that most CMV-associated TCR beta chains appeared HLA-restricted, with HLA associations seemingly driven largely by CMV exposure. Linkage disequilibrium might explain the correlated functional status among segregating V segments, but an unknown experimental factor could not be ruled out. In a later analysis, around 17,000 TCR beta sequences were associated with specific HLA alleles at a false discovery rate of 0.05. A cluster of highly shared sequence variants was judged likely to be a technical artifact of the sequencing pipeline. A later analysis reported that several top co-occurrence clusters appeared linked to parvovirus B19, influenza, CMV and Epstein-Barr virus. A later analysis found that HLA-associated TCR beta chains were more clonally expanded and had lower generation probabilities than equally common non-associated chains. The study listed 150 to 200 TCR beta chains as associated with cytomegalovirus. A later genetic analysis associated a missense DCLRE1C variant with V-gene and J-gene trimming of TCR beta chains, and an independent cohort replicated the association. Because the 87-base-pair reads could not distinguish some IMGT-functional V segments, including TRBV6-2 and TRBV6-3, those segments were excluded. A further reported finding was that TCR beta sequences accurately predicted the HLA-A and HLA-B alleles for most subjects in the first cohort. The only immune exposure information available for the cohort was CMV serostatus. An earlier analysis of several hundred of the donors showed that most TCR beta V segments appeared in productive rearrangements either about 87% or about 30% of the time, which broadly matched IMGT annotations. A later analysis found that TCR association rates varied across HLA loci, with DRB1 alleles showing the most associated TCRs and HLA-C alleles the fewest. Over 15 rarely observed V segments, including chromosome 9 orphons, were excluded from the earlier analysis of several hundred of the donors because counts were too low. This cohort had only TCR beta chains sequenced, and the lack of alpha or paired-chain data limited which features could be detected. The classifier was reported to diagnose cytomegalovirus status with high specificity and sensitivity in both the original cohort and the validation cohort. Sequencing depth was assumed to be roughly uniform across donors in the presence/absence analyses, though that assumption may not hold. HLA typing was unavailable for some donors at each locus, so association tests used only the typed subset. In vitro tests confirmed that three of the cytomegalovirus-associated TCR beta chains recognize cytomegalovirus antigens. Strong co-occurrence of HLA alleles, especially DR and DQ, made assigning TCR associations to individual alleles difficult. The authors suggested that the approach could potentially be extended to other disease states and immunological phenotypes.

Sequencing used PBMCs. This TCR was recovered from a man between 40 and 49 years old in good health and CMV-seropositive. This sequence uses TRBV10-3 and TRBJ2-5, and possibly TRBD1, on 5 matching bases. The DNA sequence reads TGTGCCATCAGTGCGCAGGGATCCCAAGAGACCCAGTACTTC. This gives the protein CAISAQGSQETQYF.